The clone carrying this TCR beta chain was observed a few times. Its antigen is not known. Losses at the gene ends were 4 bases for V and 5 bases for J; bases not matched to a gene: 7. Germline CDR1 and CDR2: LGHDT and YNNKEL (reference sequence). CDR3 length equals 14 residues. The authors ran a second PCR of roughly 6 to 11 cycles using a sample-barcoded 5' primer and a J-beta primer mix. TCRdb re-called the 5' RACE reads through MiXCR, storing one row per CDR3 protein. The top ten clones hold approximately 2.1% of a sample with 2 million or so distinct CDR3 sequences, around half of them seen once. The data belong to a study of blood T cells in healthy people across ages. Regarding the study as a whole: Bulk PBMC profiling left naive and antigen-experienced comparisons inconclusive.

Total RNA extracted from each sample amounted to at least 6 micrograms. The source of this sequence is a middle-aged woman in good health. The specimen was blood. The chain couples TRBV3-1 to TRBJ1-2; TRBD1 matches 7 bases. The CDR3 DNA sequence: TGTGCCAGCAGCCTACTGACAGGGAGATATGGCTACACCTTC. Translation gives CASSLLTGRYGYTF.